Shown below are 11 T cell receptor beta chains from a single sample sequenced in a study of blood T cell repertoires in COVID-19. Assay: immunoSEQ multiplex PCR; the TCRdb copy retains only in-frame clones and omits some. Among roughly 69,000 clones listed, approximately 88% were seen once. The sequenced sample was peripheral blood. The receptors come from a human donor in a cohort sampled during active COVID-19.

The gene calls are TRBV12-3 or TRBV12-4 and TRBJ2-4; D possibly corresponds to TRBD2 (5 bases). Trimming removed 4 bases at V and 9 bases at J, with 13 bases between. The CDR3 consists of 13 residues. The CDR3 sequence: CASSSSGRSIQYF. For the CDR3, the DNA is TGTGCCAGCAGTTCCTCTGGGAGAAGCATTCAGTACTTC.

The CDR3 DNA reads as TGTGCCAGCAGCCGAAAGACTAGCGGGAGTAGGGCCGGAAAGGACAATGAGCAGTTCTTC. Protein product: CASSRKTSGSRAGKDNEQFF. This sequence joins TRBV7-8 and TRBJ2-1; 12 nucleotides agree with TRBD2. V lost 5 bases and J lost 5; bases outside the gene matches: 19. Germline V gives CDR1 SGHVS, CDR2 FQNEAQ. This CDR3 region has 20 residues.

The rearrangement joins TRBV28 to TRBJ1-1; D might be TRBD1 (5 bases). Trimming shortened V by 5 bases and J by 4 bases, and 8 bases separated the two germline ends. The germline V gene has CDR1 MDHEN and CDR2 SYDVKM. The CDR3 totals 12 residues. DNA of the CDR3: TGTGCCAGCAGTCCAGGGATCACTGAAGCTTTCTTT. It yields the protein CASSPGITEAFF. The whole variable domain, filled in from reference TRBV28 and TRBJ1-1, reads DVKVTQSSRYLVKRTGEKVFLECVQDMDHENMFWYRQDPGLGLRLIYFSYDVKMKEKGDIPEGYSVSREKKERFSLILESASTNQTSMYLCASSPGITEAFFGQGTRLTVV.

The rearrangement links TRBV15 to TRBJ2-1; TRBD2 matches 8 bases. There are 17 residues in the CDR3. V gave up 3 bases and J gave up 5 bases; unmatched junction bases: 12. Germline V lookup: CDR1 LNHNV, CDR2 YYDKDF (reference sequence). The CDR3 sequence is CATSSNPRGGIDNEQFF. The CDR3 coding sequence is TGTGCCACCAGCAGCAACCCCCGGGGGGGGATAGACAATGAGCAGTTCTTC.

The chain has TRBV18 and TRBJ1-2; 7 bases align to TRBD1. This CDR3 comprises 16 residues. The V and J ends lost 3 bases and 7 bases, in that order; junction bases with no gene match: 14. From germline, CDR1 is KGHSH and CDR2 LQKENI. The CDR3 DNA is TGTGCCAGCTCACCTACACGTGATGGGACAGAGGGTGGCTACACCTTC. As protein: CASSPTRDGTEGGYTF. Together with reference TRBV18 and TRBJ1-2, the CDR3 gives the full variable domain: NAGVMQNPRHLVRRRGQEARLRCSPMKGHSHVYWYRQLPEEGLKFMVYLQKENIIDESGMPKERFSAEFPKEGPSILRIQQVVRGDSAAYFCASSPTRDGTEGGYTFGSGTRLTVV.

The chain joins TRBV23-1 to TRBJ2-1; the D gene is possibly TRBD2 (6 bases). TRBV23-1 falls under the ORF class, with uncertain function. The V end lost 2 bases, the J end lost 3 bases, and 8 bases lay between the germline ends. This CDR3 contains 14 residues. The CDR3 nucleotides are TGCGCCAGCAGTCAAGCGGGGTGCTACAATGAGCAGTTCTTC. Its translation: CASSQAGCYNEQFF.

The genes are TRBV4-1 and TRBJ2-5; 10 positions match TRBD1. The CDR3 extends over 16 amino acids. Germline lookup yields CDR1 MGHRA and CDR2 YSYEKL. The V and J ends lost 4 bases and 3 bases, in that order; junction bases with no gene match: 8. The DNA of the CDR3 is TGCGCCAGCAGCCGCAGACAGGGGGCGAGGGAAGAGACCCAGTACTTC. As protein: CASSRRQGAREETQYF.

This rearrangement joins TRBV5-1 to TRBJ2-5; 9 nucleotides line up with TRBD2. From germline, CDR1 is SGHRS and CDR2 YFSETQ. J gave up 1 base and V 2 bases, and 0 bases lay outside the gene matches. CDR3 size: 14 residues. The CDR3 DNA reads as TGCGCCAGCAGCTTTAGCGGGGGCCAAGAGACCCAGTACTTC. It codes for CASSFSGGQETQYF.

The chain recombines TRBV2 with TRBJ1-4, with a weak D call TRBD1 (5 bases). From germline, CDR1 is SNHLY and CDR2 FYNNEI. Trimming left V 8 bases short and J 4 bases short, with 14 bases between. This CDR3 has 14 amino acids. Here the CDR3 DNA reads TGTGCCAGCGGCTGGACACCAAATAATGAAAAACTGTTTTTT. This sequence encodes CASGWTPNNEKLFF. Full variable domain (remainder filled in from reference TRBV2 and TRBJ1-4): EPEVTQTPSHQVTQMGQEVILRCVPISNHLYFYWYRQILGQKVEFLVSFYNNEISEKSEIFDDQFSVERPDGSNFTLKIRSTKLEDSAMYFCASGWTPNNEKLFFGSGTQLSVL.

The chain recombines TRBV28 with TRBJ2-7; D not certain. Deletions cut 3 bases from V and 7 bases from J, with 10 bases between. The germline V gene has CDR1 MDHEN and CDR2 SYDVKM. CDR3 length equals 12 residues. The CDR3 DNA follows: TGTGCCAGCAGTTTCCTCCTCGGGGAGCAGTACTTC. Amino acid sequence: CASSFLLGEQYF. Full variable domain (outside the CDR3, taken from reference TRBV28 and TRBJ2-7): DVKVTQSSRYLVKRTGEKVFLECVQDMDHENMFWYRQDPGLGLRLIYFSYDVKMKEKGDIPEGYSVSREKKERFSLILESASTNQTSMYLCASSFLLGEQYFGPGTRLTVT.

V is TRBV24-1 and J is TRBJ1-2; D ambiguous. The V gene lost 4 bases and the J gene lost 4 bases, with 21 bases spanning the gap. In germline, CDR1 is KGHDR, CDR2 SFDVKD. The CDR3 spans 17 residues. CDR3 loop: CATSDTGSRGFGYGYTF. The CDR3 DNA sequence: TGTGCCACCAGTGACACCGGCAGCCGAGGTTTTGGCTATGGCTACACCTTC.